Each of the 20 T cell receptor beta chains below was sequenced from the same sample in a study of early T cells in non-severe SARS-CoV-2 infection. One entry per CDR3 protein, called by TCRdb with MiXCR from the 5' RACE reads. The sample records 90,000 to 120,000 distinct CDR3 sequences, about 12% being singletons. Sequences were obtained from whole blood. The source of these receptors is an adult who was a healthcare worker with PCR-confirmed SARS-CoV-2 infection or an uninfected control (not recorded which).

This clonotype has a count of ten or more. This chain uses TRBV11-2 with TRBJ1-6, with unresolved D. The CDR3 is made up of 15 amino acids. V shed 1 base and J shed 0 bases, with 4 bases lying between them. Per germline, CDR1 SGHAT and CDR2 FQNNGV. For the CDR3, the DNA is TGTGCCAGCAGCTTAGGGCTCTCCTATAATTCACCCCTCCACTTT. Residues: CASSLGLSYNSPLHF. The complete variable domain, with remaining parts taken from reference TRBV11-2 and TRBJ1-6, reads EAGVAQSPRYKIIEKRQSVAFWCNPISGHATLYWYQQILGQGPKLLIQFQNNGVVDDSQLPKDRFSAERLKGVDSTLKIQPAKLEDSAVYLCASSLGLSYNSPLHFGNGTRLTVT.

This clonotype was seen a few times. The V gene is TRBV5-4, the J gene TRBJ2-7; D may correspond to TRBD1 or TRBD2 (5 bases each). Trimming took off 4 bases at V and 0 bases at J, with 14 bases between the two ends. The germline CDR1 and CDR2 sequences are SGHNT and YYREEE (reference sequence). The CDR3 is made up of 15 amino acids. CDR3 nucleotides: TGTGCCAGCAGCCCTTATCCGGGACCCTCCTACGAGCAGTACTTC. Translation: CASSPYPGPSYEQYF.

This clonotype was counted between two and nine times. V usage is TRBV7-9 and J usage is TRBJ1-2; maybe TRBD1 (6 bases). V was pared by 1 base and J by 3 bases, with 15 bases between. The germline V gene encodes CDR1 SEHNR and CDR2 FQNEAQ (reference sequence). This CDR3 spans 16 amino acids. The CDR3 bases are TGTGCCAGCAGCTTAGGACAGGACACCTCTCACTATGGCTACACCTTC. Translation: CASSLGQDTSHYGYTF.

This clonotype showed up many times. Here the CDR3 reads CASRGTPTDGYTF. In DNA form, the CDR3 reads TGTGCCAGTAGGGGGACACCAACTGATGGCTACACCTTC. The chain joins TRBV19 to TRBJ1-2; a weak D match, TRBD1 (6 bases). V lost 6 bases and J lost 6, with 14 bases in between. The CDR3 contains 13 residues. Per germline, CDR1 LNHDA and CDR2 SQIVND (reference sequence).

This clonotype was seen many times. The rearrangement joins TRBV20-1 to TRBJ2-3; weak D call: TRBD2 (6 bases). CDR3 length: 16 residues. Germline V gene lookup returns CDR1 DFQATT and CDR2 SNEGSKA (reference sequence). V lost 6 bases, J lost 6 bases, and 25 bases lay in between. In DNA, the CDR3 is TGCAGTGCCGAGCCCCCGGGGGTACTTTCGGGGGATACGCAGTATTTT. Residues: CSAEPPGVLSGDTQYF.

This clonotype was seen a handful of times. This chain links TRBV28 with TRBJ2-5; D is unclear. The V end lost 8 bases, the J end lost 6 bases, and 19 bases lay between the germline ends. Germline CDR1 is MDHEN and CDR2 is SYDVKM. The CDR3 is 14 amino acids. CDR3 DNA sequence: TGTGCCAGCTCCCCCGTGGGCGAGAGGAAGACCCAGTACTTC. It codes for CASSPVGERKTQYF.

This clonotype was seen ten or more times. CDR3 coding DNA: TGTGCCAGCAGCTTGACGGAGCTTTATGGCTACACCTTC. Protein product: CASSLTELYGYTF. This rearrangement joins TRBV7-9 to TRBJ1-2; D not resolved. This CDR3 is built from 13 residues. The V end was cut by 3 bases, the J end by 5 bases, with 10 bases between. Germline CDR1 reads SEHNR; CDR2 reads FQNEAQ (reference sequence).

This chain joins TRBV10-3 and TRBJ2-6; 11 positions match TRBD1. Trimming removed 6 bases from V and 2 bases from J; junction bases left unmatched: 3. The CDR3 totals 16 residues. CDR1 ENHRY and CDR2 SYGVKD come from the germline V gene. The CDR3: CAIRRTGGPGANVLTF. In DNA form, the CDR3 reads TGTGCCATCAGGCGGACAGGGGGCCCTGGGGCCAACGTCCTGACTTTC.

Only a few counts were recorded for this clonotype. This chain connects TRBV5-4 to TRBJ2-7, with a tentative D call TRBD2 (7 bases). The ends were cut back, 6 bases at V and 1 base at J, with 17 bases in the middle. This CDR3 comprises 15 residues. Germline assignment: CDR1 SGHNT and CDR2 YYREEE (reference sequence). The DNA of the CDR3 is TGTGCCAGCACCCGTGCAGGGAGGGGGTCCTACGAGCAGTACTTC. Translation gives CASTRAGRGSYEQYF.

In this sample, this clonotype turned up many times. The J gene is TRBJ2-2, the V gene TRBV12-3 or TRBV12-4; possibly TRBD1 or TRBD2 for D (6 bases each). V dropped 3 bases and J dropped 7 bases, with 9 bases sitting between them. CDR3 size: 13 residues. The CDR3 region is CASSFRGDGELFF. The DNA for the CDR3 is TGTGCCAGCAGTTTTAGGGGGGACGGGGAGCTGTTTTTT.

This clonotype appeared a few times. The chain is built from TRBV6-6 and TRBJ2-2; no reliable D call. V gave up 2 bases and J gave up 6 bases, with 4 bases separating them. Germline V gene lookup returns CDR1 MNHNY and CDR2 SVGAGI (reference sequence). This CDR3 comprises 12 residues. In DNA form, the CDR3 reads TGTGCCAGCAGTTACCGCCCCGGGGAGCTGTTTTTT. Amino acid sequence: CASSYRPGELFF.

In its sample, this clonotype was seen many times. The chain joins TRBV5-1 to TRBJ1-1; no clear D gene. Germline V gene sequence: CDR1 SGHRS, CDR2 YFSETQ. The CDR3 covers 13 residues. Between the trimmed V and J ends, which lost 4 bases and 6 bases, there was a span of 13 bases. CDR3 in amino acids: CASSPGPAPEAFF. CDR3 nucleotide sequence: TGCGCCAGCAGCCCTGGACCTGCCCCTGAAGCTTTCTTT.

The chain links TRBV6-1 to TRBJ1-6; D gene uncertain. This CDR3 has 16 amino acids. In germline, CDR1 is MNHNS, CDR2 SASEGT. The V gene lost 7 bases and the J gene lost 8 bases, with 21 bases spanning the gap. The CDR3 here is CASTYIGGFGDSPLHF. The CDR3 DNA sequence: TGTGCCAGCACCTATATTGGCGGCTTCGGTGATTCACCCCTCCACTTT.

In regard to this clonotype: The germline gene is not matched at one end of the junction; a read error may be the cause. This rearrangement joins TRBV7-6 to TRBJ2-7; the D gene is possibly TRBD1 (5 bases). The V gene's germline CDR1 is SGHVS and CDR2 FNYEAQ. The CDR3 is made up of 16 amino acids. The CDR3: CVSSPVPRQTPYEQYF. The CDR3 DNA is TGTGTCAGCAGCCCCGTCCCCCGACAGACCCCCTACGAGCAGTACTTC.

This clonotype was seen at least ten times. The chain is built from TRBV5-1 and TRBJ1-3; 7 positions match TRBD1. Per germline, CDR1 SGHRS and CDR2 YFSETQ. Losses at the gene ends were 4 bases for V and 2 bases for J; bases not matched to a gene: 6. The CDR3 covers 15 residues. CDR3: CASSLEGGAGNTIYF. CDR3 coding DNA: TGCGCCAGCAGCCTGGAAGGGGGCGCTGGAAACACCATATATTTT.

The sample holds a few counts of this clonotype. The CDR3 DNA sequence: TGCAGTGCTAGAGATATGACAGGCTATGGCTACACCTTC. Translation: CSARDMTGYGYTF. The gene calls are TRBV20-1 and TRBJ1-2; D may be TRBD1 (6 bases). The CDR3 length is 13 residues. V was cut by 0 bases and J by 4 bases, with 9 bases left in between. Germline loops: CDR1 DFQATT, CDR2 SNEGSKA (reference sequence).

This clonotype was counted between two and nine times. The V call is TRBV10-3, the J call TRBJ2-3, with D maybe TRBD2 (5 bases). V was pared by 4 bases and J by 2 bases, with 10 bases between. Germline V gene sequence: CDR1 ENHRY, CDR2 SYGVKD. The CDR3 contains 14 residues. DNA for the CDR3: TGTGCCATCAGTGTGGACTCCTTCACAGATACGCAGTATTTT. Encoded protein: CAISVDSFTDTQYF.

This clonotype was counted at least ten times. The CDR3, as DNA: TGTGCCAGCTCGAGAGATCGAACTGAAGCTTTCTTT. Residues: CASSRDRTEAFF. The gene calls are TRBV28 and TRBJ1-1; D unresolved. Trimming left V 8 bases short and J 5 bases short, with 12 bases between. Germline loops: CDR1 MDHEN, CDR2 SYDVKM. This CDR3 is 12 amino acids long. The full variable domain, its missing parts supplied by reference TRBV28 and TRBJ1-1, is DVKVTQSSRYLVKRTGEKVFLECVQDMDHENMFWYRQDPGLGLRLIYFSYDVKMKEKGDIPEGYSVSREKKERFSLILESASTNQTSMYLCASSRDRTEAFFGQGTRLTVV.

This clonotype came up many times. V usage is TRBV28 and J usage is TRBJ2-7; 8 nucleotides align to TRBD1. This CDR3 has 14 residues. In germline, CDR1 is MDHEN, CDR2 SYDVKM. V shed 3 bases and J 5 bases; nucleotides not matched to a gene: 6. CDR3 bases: TGTGCCAGCAGTTTCCGGACAGGGTTGAACGAGCAGTACTTC. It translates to CASSFRTGLNEQYF.

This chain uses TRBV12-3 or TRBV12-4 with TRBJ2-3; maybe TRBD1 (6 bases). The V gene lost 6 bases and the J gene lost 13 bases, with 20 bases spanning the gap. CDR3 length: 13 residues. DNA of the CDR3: TGTGCCAGCAGAGGAGGCCTACAGGGAAGAGAGTATTTT. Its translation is CASRGGLQGREYF.